The 32 T cell receptor beta chains below come from one sample, sequenced in a study of T cells after yellow fever vaccination (dated by TCRdb to the late 2010s). What this sample's treatment or condition label stands for: live attenuated yellow fever vaccine strain. The library relied on 5' RACE. For sequencing, an Illumina HiSeq 2500 was employed. Through fastp at Q25 and MiXCR, TCRdb rebuilt clones from the public reads, retaining in-frame beta chains. Records with the same CDR3 protein are collapsed into one entry carrying the most frequent genes and DNA. The sample records tens of thousands of distinct CDR3 sequences, 6.3% of which are singletons. The top ten clones comprise 25% of the sample. This specimen was PBMCs, either bulk or a sorted T-cell subset (CD4+, CD8+, memory, or dextramer-sorted; not recorded which), taken on the day of the yellow fever booster vaccination. The origin of the receptors is a man aged 25 to 45 who received the YFV17D yellow fever vaccine.

In its sample, this clonotype was seen many times. This sequence joins TRBV12-3 or TRBV12-4 and TRBJ2-1; no clear D. This CDR3 region has 11 residues. V gave up 3 bases and J gave up 9 bases, with 6 bases separating them. In DNA, the CDR3 is TGTGCCAGCAGTTTGGGCGGTGAGCAGTTCTTC. This translates into CASSLGGEQFF.

This clonotype was found many times. The chain couples TRBV27 to TRBJ2-7; D remains ambiguous. V was trimmed by 5 bases and J by 0 bases, leaving 17 bases between them. The CDR3 extends over 16 amino acids. Germline CDR1 MNHEY, CDR2 SMNVEV (reference sequence). In nucleotides, the CDR3 is TGTGCCAGCAGTCTCACACTCGCCACAAACTCCTACGAGCAGTACTTC. Translating gives CASSLTLATNSYEQYF.

This clonotype was counted at least ten times. This chain joins TRBV20-1 and TRBJ2-5; the D is unclear. CDR1 is DFQATT, CDR2 SNEGSKA, per germline (reference sequence). Deletions cut 1 base from V and 4 bases from J, with 16 bases between. The length of the CDR3 is 15 residues. The CDR3 sequence: CSARVPGGGRETQYF. The CDR3 region has the DNA TGCAGTGCTAGAGTCCCTGGCGGCGGCAGAGAGACCCAGTACTTC.

This clonotype has ten or more counts. The gene calls are TRBV5-6 and TRBJ2-7, with 7 bases aligning to TRBD2. The germline V gene encodes CDR1 SGHDT and CDR2 YYEEEE. This CDR3 comprises 14 residues. V shed 4 bases and J 4 bases; nucleotides not matched to a gene: 8. The CDR3 coding sequence is TGTGCCAGCAGCCCCCTGGGGAGGGGATACGAGCAGTACTTC. This codes for CASSPLGRGYEQYF.

This clonotype was recorded many times. The V gene is TRBV5-4, the J gene TRBJ1-1, with D possibly being TRBD1 (6 bases). Germline V gives CDR1 SGHNT, CDR2 YYREEE (reference sequence). V shed 4 bases and J shed 2 bases, with 15 bases lying between them. The CDR3 totals 15 residues. CDR3 DNA: TGTGCCAGCAGCCTCCTGGACAGCAGAAACACTGAAGCTTTCTTT. It yields the protein CASSLLDSRNTEAFF.

The J gene is TRBJ2-2, the V gene TRBV27, with D hard to call. Germline CDR1 reads MNHEY; CDR2 reads SMNVEV (reference sequence). This CDR3 has 11 residues. Trimming removed 6 bases at V and 1 base at J, with 0 bases between. Written as DNA, the CDR3 is TGTGCCAGCAGGAACACCGGGGAGCTGTTTTTT. Translated, it gives CASRNTGELFF.

CDR3 coding DNA: TGCAGTGCCGGGACTAGCGGGAGGTACGAGCAGTACTTC. This encodes CSAGTSGRYEQYF. The chain combines TRBV20-1 with TRBJ2-7; 15 positions agree with TRBD2. Germline CDR1 reads DFQATT; CDR2 reads SNEGSKA (reference sequence). J was trimmed by 4 bases and V by 6 bases; bases with no gene match: 1. The CDR3 loop spans 13 amino acids.

This clonotype was seen many times. The gene calls are TRBV28 and TRBJ2-7, with D unclear. CDR3 size: 12 residues. Trimming pared 5 bases from V and 7 bases from J, leaving 12 bases between. Germline V gene data show CDR1 as MDHEN and CDR2 as SYDVKM. Here the CDR3 reads CASSPAGLEQYF. CDR3 bases: TGTGCCAGCAGTCCCGCCGGGCTTGAGCAGTACTTC.

This clonotype has ten or more counts. The chain joins TRBV6-1 to TRBJ2-1; the D gene is possibly TRBD2 (5 bases). V shed 4 bases and J shed 9 bases, with 16 bases lying between them. The CDR3 has 14 residues. Germline CDR1 and CDR2: MNHNS and SASEGT. DNA of the CDR3: TGTGCCAGCAGTGTCCCCGGGGAAGTATCTGAGCAGTTCTTC. Translating gives CASSVPGEVSEQFF.

This clonotype showed up many times. V gene TRBV5-1 combines with J gene TRBJ2-5; 7 bases are a match to TRBD1. CDR1 is SGHRS, CDR2 YFSETQ, per germline. V dropped 3 bases and J dropped 3; count of bases not matched to a gene: 5. The CDR3 has 14 amino acids. The CDR3 reads CASSWGQYKETQYF. CDR3 nucleotides: TGCGCCAGCAGCTGGGGACAGTATAAAGAGACCCAGTACTTC.

CDR3 amino acids: CASSSGGQETQYF. Written as DNA, the CDR3 is TGTGCCAGCAGCTCCGGGGGTCAAGAGACCCAGTACTTC. The rearrangement uses TRBV5-4 and TRBJ2-5; tentatively, D is TRBD2 (6 bases). The CDR3 runs 13 residues. Trimming removed 3 bases from V and 2 bases from J, with 8 bases in between. Germline CDR1 SGHNT, CDR2 YYREEE (reference sequence).

The sample holds many counts of this clonotype. The chain recombines TRBV7-9 with TRBJ1-3; possible D gene TRBD1, 6 bases. The V end was cut by 4 bases, the J end by 7 bases, with 11 bases between. This CDR3 has 13 amino acids. Germline loops: CDR1 SEHNR, CDR2 FQNEAQ (reference sequence). The CDR3 sequence: CASSSRGGNTIYF. The CDR3, as DNA: TGTGCCAGCAGCTCCAGGGGTGGCAACACCATATATTTT.

This clonotype has ten or more counts. CDR3 loop: CSVVFGSNQPQHF. The DNA for the CDR3 is TGCAGCGTTGTTTTTGGGTCCAATCAGCCCCAGCATTTT. This chain connects TRBV29-1 to TRBJ1-5; D is uncertain. CDR3 length equals 13 residues. Between the trimmed V and J ends, which lost 4 bases and 3 bases, there was a span of 10 bases. Germline V gene sequence: CDR1 SQVTM, CDR2 ANQGSEA.

At least ten counts were recorded for this clonotype. This chain links TRBV14 with TRBJ2-7; D is unresolved. The ends were cut back, 6 bases at V and 0 bases at J, with 9 bases in the middle. CDR3 size: 13 residues. CDR1 SGHDN and CDR2 FVKESK come from the germline V gene. The CDR3 loop reads CASSPPVSYEQYF. DNA of the CDR3: TGTGCCAGCAGTCCACCCGTCTCCTACGAGCAGTACTTC.

This sequence joins TRBV5-1 and TRBJ2-5; 7 nucleotides match TRBD1. This CDR3 has 14 amino acids. Germline V gene data show CDR1 as SGHRS and CDR2 as YFSETQ. Trimming at V came to 4 bases and at J to 4 bases, leaving 7 bases not matched to a gene. Written as DNA, the CDR3 is TGCGCCAGCAGCCAAACAGGGGACGGAGAGACCCAGTACTTC. This sequence encodes CASSQTGDGETQYF.

This rearrangement joins TRBV20-1 to TRBJ2-5; 10 nucleotides align to TRBD2. The V segment lost 1 base and the J segment 3 bases; nucleotides outside the gene matches: 8. The CDR3 is made up of 16 amino acids. The V gene's germline CDR1 is DFQATT and CDR2 SNEGSKA (reference sequence). As DNA, the CDR3 is TGCAGTGCTAGAGGAGCGGGAGGGCCTAGAAAAGAGACCCAGTACTTC. Amino acids: CSARGAGGPRKETQYF.

This clonotype appeared many times. This chain links TRBV6-5 with TRBJ2-6; TRBD1 agrees at 8 bases. There are 18 residues in the CDR3. V lost 2 bases to trimming and J lost 2 bases; unmatched junction nucleotides: 8. Germline loops: CDR1 MNHEY, CDR2 SVGAGI. This chain's CDR3 is CASSYPRTGYTGANVLTF. The CDR3 nucleotides are TGTGCCAGCAGTTACCCCCGGACAGGGTACACTGGGGCCAACGTCCTGACTTTC.

This clonotype came up a few times. The chain is built from TRBV7-8 and TRBJ2-2; 7 bases match TRBD2. This CDR3 region has 16 residues. Germline values: CDR1 SGHVS, CDR2 FQNEAQ. V trimming: 2 bases; J trimming: 8 bases; junction bases outside the gene matches: 11. Written as DNA, the CDR3 is TGTGCCAGCAGCTTAATTGCGGGAGTCCCGCGGGGGGAGCTGTTTTTT. This codes for CASSLIAGVPRGELFF. Using reference TRBV7-8 and TRBJ2-2 for the parts outside the CDR3, the full variable domain is GAGVSQSPRYKVAKRGQDVALRCDPISGHVSLFWYQQALGQGPEFLTYFQNEAQLDKSGLPSDRFFAERPEGSVSTLKIQRTQQEDSAVYLCASSLIAGVPRGELFFGEGSRLTVL.

V is TRBV20-1 and J is TRBJ2-5; TRBD2 is a possible D gene (5 bases). The germline V gene encodes CDR1 DFQATT and CDR2 SNEGSKA (reference sequence). With 3 bases removed from V and 7 bases from J, the gap between germline ends came to 12 bases. CDR3 length equals 12 residues. The CDR3 nucleotides read TGCAGTGCTAGCACTAGTTCCTGGACCCAGTACTTC. This translates into CSASTSSWTQYF.

The sample holds many counts of this clonotype. This chain uses TRBV12-3 or TRBV12-4 with TRBJ2-1, with 13 bases fitting TRBD2. Germline trimming cut 4 bases from V and 8 bases from J; bases unmatched to any gene: 5. The CDR3 runs 15 residues. The CDR3: CASSSGLAGVYEQFF. The CDR3 DNA follows: TGTGCCAGCAGTTCAGGACTAGCGGGAGTCTATGAGCAGTTCTTC.

This clonotype was picked up many times. The chain carries TRBV6-2 or TRBV6-3 and TRBJ2-1, with D possibly TRBD2 on 7 matching bases. The germline V and J ends were trimmed by 6 bases and 6 bases, with 15 bases remaining between them. From germline, CDR1 is MNHEY and CDR2 SVGEGT. The length of the CDR3 is 14 residues. CDR3 in DNA: TGTGCCAGCAGCCGCGGTAGGGGGGGCAATGAGCAGTTCTTC. This gives the protein CASSRGRGGNEQFF.

This clonotype occurred many times. This chain links TRBV6-2 or TRBV6-3 with TRBJ1-6; 7 bases are a match to TRBD1. V lost 6 bases and J lost 8; bases outside the gene matches: 25. CDR1 is MNHEY and CDR2 is SVGEGT in the germline V gene. This CDR3 is 20 amino acids long. As DNA, the CDR3 is TGTGCCAGCAGCCGGACCGCAGGGGGGCCTATATGGGGTTATGATTCACCCCTCCACTTT. Its translation is CASSRTAGGPIWGYDSPLHF.

This clonotype was picked up many times. V and J are TRBV7-2 and TRBJ2-5; TRBD1 matches 12 bases. Germline loops: CDR1 SGHTA, CDR2 FQGNSA. Trimming took 5 bases from V and 4 from J; bases not matched to a gene: 5. CDR3 length equals 15 residues. The CDR3 DNA reads as TGTGCCAGCAGCCTAGGGACAGGGGGCGTAGAGACCCAGTACTTC. Protein sequence: CASSLGTGGVETQYF.

This clonotype was seen many times. The chain recombines TRBV20-1 with TRBJ1-5; 7 nucleotides align to TRBD1. Germline V gives CDR1 DFQATT, CDR2 SNEGSKA (reference sequence). The CDR3 runs to 13 residues. J lost 5 bases, V lost 6 bases, and 7 bases had no gene match. The CDR3 coding sequence is TGCAGTGCCCACAGGGGCCTCCATCAGCCCCAGCATTTT. Translation gives CSAHRGLHQPQHF.

The chain employs TRBV12-5 and TRBJ1-2, with TRBD1 as a possible D gene (6 bases). Deletions cut 0 bases from V and 9 bases from J, with 8 bases between. This CDR3 is 12 amino acids long. Per germline, CDR1 LGHNT and CDR2 FRNRAP. CDR3 sequence (DNA): TGTGCTAGTGGTTTGGTGGGACAACGCTACACCTTC. It encodes CASGLVGQRYTF.

This clonotype was counted between two and nine times. The chain couples TRBV4-2 to TRBJ1-2; D gene unclear. From germline, CDR1 is LGHNA and CDR2 YNFKEQ. The V end lost 0 bases, the J end lost 4 bases, and 12 bases lay between the germline ends. The CDR3 is 15 amino acids. In DNA, the CDR3 is TGTGCCAGCAGCCAAGACTTAAGGGCCCTCTATGGCTACACCTTC. This translates into CASSQDLRALYGYTF.

This clonotype was picked up many times. V usage is TRBV14 and J usage is TRBJ2-5; no definite D call. V lost 4 bases to trimming and J lost 1 base, with 4 bases between them. Germline loops: CDR1 SGHDN, CDR2 FVKESK. The CDR3 sequence is 12 residues long. The CDR3 DNA is TGTGCCAGCAGCCTACTCCAAGAGACCCAGTACTTC. Its translation: CASSLLQETQYF.

There are many counts of this clonotype. The rearrangement uses TRBV9 and TRBJ2-1; D gene ambiguous. The CDR3 has 15 residues. With 3 bases removed from V and 6 bases from J, the gap between germline ends came to 16 bases. Germline V gene data show CDR1 as SGDLS and CDR2 as YYNGEE. The CDR3 sequence: CASSARTELSNEQFF. Here the CDR3 DNA reads TGTGCCAGCAGCGCTCGGACCGAACTTTCCAATGAGCAGTTCTTC.

Many counts were recorded for this clonotype. This chain uses TRBV20-1 with TRBJ2-2; unclear D gene. Trimming shortened V by 3 bases and J by 0 bases, and 5 bases separated the two germline ends. From germline, CDR1 is DFQATT and CDR2 SNEGSKA (reference sequence). The CDR3 spans 13 residues. Here the CDR3 DNA reads TGCAGTGCTAGTCGGCCGAACACCGGGGAGCTGTTTTTT. It encodes CSASRPNTGELFF.

This clonotype was observed a few times. V and J are TRBV19 and TRBJ1-4; 7 nucleotides align to TRBD1. Germline loops: CDR1 LNHDA, CDR2 SQIVND (reference sequence). This CDR3 has 13 residues. J lost 7 bases, V lost 6 bases, and 5 bases had no gene match. The CDR3 is CASRKGASEKLFF. The CDR3 nucleotides are TGTGCCAGTAGGAAGGGGGCGAGTGAAAAACTGTTTTTT.

This clonotype appeared many times. The rearrangement uses TRBV7-2 and TRBJ2-7; no definite D call. CDR1 SGHTA and CDR2 FQGNSA come from the germline V gene. V was clipped by 2 bases and J by 4 bases, with 3 bases between them. The CDR3 sequence is 11 residues long. In nucleotides, the CDR3 is TGTGCCAGCAGCTTATTTTACGAGCAGTACTTC. Protein product: CASSLFYEQYF.

At least ten counts were recorded for this clonotype. The rearrangement joins TRBV12-3 or TRBV12-4 to TRBJ2-7; 7 bases are a match to TRBD1. CDR3 length equals 12 residues. V was clipped by 3 bases and J by 5 bases; unmatched bases: 1. CDR3 nucleotides: TGTGCCAGCAGTTTGGGGACAGACGAGCAGTACTTC. Amino acids: CASSLGTDEQYF.